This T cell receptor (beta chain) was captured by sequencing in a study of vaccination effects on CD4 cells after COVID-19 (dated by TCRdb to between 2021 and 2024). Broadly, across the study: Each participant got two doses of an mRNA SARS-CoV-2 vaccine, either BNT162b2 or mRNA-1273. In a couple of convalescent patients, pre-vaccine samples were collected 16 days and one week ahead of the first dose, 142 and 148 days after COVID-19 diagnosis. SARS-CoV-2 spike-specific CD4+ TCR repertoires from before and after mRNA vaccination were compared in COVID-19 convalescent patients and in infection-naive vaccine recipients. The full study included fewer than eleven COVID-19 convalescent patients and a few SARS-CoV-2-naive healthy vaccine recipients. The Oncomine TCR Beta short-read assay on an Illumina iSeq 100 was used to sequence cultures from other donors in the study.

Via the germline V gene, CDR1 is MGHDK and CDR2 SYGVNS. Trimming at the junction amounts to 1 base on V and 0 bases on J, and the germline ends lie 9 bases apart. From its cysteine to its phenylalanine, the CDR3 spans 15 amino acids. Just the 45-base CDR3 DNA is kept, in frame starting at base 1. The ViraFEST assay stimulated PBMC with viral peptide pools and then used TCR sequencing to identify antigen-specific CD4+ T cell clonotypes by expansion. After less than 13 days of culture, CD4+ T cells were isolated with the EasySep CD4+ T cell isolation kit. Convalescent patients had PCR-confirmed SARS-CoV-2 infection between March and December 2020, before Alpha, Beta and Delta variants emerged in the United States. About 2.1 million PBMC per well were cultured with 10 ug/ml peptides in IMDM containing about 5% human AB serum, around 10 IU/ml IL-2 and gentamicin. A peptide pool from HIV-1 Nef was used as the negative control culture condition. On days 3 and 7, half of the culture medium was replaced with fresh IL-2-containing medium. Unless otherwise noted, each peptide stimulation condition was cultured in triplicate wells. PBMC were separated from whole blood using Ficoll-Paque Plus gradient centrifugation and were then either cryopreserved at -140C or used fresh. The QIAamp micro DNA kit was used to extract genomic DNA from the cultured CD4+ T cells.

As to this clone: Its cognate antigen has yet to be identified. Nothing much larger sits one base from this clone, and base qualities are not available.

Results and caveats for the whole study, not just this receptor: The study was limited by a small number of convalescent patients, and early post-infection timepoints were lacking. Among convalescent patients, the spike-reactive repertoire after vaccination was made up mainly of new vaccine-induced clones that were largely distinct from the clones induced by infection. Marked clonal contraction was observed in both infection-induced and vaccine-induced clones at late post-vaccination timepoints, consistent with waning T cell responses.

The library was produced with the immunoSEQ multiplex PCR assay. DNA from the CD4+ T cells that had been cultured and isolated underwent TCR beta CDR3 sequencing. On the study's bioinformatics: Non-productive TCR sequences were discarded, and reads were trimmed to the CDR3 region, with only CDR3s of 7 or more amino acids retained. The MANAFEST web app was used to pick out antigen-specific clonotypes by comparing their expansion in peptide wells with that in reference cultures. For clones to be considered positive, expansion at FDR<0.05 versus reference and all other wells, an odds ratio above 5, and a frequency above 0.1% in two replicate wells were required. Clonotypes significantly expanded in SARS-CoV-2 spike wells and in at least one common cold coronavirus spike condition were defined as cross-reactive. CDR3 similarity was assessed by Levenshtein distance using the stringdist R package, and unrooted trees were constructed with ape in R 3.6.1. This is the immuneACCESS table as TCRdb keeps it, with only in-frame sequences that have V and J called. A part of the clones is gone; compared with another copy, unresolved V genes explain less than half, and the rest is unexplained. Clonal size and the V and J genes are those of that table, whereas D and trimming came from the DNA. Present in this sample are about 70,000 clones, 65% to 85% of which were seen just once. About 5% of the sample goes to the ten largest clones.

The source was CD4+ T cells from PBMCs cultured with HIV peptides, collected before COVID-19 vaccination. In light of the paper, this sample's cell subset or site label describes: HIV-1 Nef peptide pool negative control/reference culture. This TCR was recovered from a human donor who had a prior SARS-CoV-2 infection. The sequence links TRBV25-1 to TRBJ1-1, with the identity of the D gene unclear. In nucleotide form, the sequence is TGTGCCAGCAGTGAATTCTCGGGAGTGAACACTGAAGCTTTCTTT. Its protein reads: CASSEFSGVNTEAFF.